The T cell receptor beta chain under discussion was sequenced for a study of shared T cell receptors in the human thymus. Profiling relied on immunoSEQ multiplex PCR, and the TCRdb table lists in-frame clones only, not all of them. The sample includes about 660,000 clones, around 87% of them seen just once. J gave up 4 bases and V 6 bases, and 13 bases lay outside the gene matches. Germline V gene sequence: CDR1 MNHEY, CDR2 SMNVEV (reference sequence). This CDR3 comprises 16 residues. These same data were also listed under a study on human thymus T cells. That report adds: The thymus tissue came from resections taken during corrective heart surgery. It looked as if thymic and blood repertoires used V and J genes in a biased way. Unrelated individuals were reported by related research to share highly overlapping thymic repertoires.

Material: thymocytes. The receptor comes from a boy younger than two with a congenital heart defect. The genes are TRBV27 and TRBJ2-7, with 9 bases aligning to TRBD1. In nucleotides, the CDR3 is TGTGCCAGCAGAGGGACAGGGATGGTTTCGGGATACGAGCAGTACTTC. Protein sequence: CASRGTGMVSGYEQYF.